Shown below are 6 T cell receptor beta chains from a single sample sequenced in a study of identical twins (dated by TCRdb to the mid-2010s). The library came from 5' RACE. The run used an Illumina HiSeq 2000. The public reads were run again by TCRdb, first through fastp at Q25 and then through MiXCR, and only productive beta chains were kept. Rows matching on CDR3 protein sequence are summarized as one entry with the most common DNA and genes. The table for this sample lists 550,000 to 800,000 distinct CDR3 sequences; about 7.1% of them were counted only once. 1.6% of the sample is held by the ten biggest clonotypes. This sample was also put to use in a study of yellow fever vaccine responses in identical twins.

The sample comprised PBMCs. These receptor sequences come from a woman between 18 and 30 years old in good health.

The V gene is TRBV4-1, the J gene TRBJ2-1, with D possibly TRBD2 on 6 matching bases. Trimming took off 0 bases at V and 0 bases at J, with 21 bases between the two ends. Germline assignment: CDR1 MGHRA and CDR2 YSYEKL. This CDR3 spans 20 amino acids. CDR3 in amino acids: CASSQEGPMRAGSSYNEQFF. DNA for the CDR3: TGCGCCAGCAGCCAAGAGGGGCCAATGCGGGCGGGGAGCTCCTACAATGAGCAGTTCTTC.

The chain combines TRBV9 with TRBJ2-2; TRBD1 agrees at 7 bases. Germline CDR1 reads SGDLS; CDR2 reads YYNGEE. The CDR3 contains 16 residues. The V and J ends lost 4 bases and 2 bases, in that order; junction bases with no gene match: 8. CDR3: CASSLKRQGNTGELFF. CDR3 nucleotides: TGTGCCAGCAGCCTAAAACGACAGGGAAACACCGGGGAGCTGTTTTTT.

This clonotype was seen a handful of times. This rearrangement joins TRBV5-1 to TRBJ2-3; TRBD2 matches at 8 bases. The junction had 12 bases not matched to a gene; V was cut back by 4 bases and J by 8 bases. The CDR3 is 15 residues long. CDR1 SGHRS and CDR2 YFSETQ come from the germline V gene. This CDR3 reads CASSPQDPLAGTQYF. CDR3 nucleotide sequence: TGCGCCAGCAGCCCTCAAGATCCCCTAGCGGGTACGCAGTATTTT.

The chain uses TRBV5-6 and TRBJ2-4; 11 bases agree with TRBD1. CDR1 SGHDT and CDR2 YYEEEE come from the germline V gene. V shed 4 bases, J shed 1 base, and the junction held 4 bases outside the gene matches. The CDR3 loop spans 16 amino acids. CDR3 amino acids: CASSPGQGAAKNIQYF. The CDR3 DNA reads TGTGCCAGCAGCCCAGGACAGGGGGCTGCCAAAAACATTCAGTACTTC.

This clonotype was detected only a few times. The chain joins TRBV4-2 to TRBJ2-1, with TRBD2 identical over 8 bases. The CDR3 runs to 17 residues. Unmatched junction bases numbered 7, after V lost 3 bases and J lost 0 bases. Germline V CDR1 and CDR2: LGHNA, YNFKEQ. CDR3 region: CASSHPAGTSSYNEQFF. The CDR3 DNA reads TGTGCCAGCAGCCACCCCGCGGGGACTAGCTCCTACAATGAGCAGTTCTTC.

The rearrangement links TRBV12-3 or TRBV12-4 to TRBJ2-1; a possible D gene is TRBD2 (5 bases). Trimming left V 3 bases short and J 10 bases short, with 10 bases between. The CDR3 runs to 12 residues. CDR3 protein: CASSFRWREQFF. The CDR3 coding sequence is TGTGCCAGCAGTTTCCGTTGGAGGGAGCAGTTCTTC.